The clone carrying this T cell receptor (beta chain) was recorded a few times. The antigen is not known. The sample belongs to a study of CD8 T cells in ankylosing spondylitis. V was shortened by 7 bases and J by 0 bases, with 13 bases between the two germline ends. Germline V gene lookup returns CDR1 DFQATT and CDR2 SNEGSKA (reference sequence). The CDR3 is 14 amino acids. Notes on the study in general: Disease-associated clonotypes exhibited CD8+ identity and were relatively infrequent in peripheral blood. Characteristic, it appeared, of ankylosing spondylitis blood was a TCR beta motif of eight highly homologous variants.

Scientists made TCR beta libraries using quantitative 5'-RACE with molecular barcodes. MiXCR, applied by TCRdb to the 5' RACE reads, yields one record per CDR3 protein. This sample has hundreds of thousands of distinct CDR3 sequences, with 12% found just once. The chain uses TRBV20-1 and TRBJ1-5; possibly TRBD1 for D (5 bases). This TCR came from a male donor with ankylosing spondylitis. The specimen was blood, either unsorted or a sorted T cell fraction (not recorded which). The CDR3 region has the DNA TGCAGTGTTATACAGGACTATAGCAATCAGCCCCAGCATTTT. Its translation is CSVIQDYSNQPQHF.